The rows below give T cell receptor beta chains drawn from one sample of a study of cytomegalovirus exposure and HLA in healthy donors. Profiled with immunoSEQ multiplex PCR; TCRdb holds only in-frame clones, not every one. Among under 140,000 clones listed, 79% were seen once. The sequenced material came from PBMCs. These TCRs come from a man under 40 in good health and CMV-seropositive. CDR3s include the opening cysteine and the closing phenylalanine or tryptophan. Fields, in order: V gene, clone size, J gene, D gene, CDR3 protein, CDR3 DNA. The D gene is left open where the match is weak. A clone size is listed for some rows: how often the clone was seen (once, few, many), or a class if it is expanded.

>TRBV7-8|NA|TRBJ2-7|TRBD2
CASSLGMLAGAPSSYEQYF
TGTGCCAGCAGCTTAGGAATGCTAGCGGGGGCTCCGAGCTCCTACGAGCAGTACTTC
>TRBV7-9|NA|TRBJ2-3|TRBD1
CASSLRRTGTGDTQYF
TGTGCCAGCAGCTTACGGAGGACAGGGACGGGAGATACGCAGTATTTT
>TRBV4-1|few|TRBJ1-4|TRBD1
CASSQERTGGWNEKLFF
TGCGCCAGCAGCCAAGAGAGGACAGGGGGCTGGAATGAAAAACTGTTTTTT
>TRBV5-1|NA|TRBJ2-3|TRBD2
CASSTGLETDTQYF
TGCGCCAGCAGCACCGGACTAGAAACAGATACGCAGTATTTT
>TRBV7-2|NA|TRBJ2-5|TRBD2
CASTGNGGGNQYF
TGTGCCAGCACCGGGAATGGCGGGGGGAACCAGTACTTC
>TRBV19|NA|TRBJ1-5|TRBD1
CASSTTGAGQPQHF
TGTGCCAGTAGTACAACAGGGGCCGGTCAGCCCCAGCATTTT
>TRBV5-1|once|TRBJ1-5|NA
CASSPGMGLEPQHF
TGCGCCAGCAGCCCCGGAATGGGCCTTGAACCCCAGCATTTT
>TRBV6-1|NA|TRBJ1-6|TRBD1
CASRSGQAYNSPLHF
TGTGCCAGCAGATCCGGACAGGCTTATAATTCACCCCTCCACTTT
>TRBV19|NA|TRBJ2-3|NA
CASSGSTDTQYF
TGTGCCAGTAGCGGGAGCACAGATACGCAGTATTTT
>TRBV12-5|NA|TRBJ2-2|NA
CASGLVRNYRTGELFF
TGTGCTAGTGGTTTGGTAAGAAACTATCGGACCGGGGAGCTGTTTTTT
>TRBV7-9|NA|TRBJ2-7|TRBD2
CSSSAPGLAGSYEQYF
TGTTCCAGCAGCGCGCCGGGACTAGCGGGGTCCTACGAGCAGTACTTC
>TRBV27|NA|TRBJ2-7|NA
CASSLSVDYEQYF
TGTGCCAGCAGTTTATCGGTCGACTACGAGCAGTACTTC
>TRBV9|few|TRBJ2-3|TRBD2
CASSVDIMGTRSDTQYF
TGTGCCAGCAGCGTAGATATTATGGGGACTAGATCGGATACGCAGTATTTT
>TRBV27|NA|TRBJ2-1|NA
CASSHGPYNEQFF
TGTGCCAGCAGTCACGGTCCCTACAATGAGCAGTTCTTC
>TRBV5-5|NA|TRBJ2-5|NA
CASSPKGSRLYQYF
TGTGCCAGCAGCCCGAAGGGGTCTAGGCTGTACCAGTACTTC
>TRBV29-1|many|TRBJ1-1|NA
CSVWTDNTEAFF
TGCAGCGTTTGGACAGACAACACTGAAGCTTTCTTT
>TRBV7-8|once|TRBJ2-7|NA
CASIQGGRGSHEQYF
TGTGCCAGCATCCAAGGGGGGCGGGGGTCCCACGAGCAGTACTTC
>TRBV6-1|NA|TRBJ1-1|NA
CASSYAGTDTEAFF
TGTGCCAGCAGTTATGCTGGGACTGACACTGAAGCTTTCTTT
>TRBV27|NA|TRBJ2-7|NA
CASSFSRSAYEQYF
TGTGCCAGCAGTTTTTCTAGGTCCGCCTACGAGCAGTACTTC
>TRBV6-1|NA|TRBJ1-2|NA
CASSEFRDYGYTF
TGTGCCAGCAGTGAATTTCGGGACTATGGCTACACCTTC
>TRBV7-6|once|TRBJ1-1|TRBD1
CASSPHPGQGLTEAFF
TGTGCCAGCAGCCCACACCCGGGACAGGGCCTCACTGAAGCTTTCTTT
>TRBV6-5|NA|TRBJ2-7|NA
CASSYSKQSSYEQYF
TGTGCCAGCAGTTACTCCAAACAGAGCTCCTACGAGCAGTACTTC
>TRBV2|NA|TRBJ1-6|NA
CASIRQGNSPLHF
TGTGCCAGCATCAGGCAGGGAAATTCACCCCTCCACTTT
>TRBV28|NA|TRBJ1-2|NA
CASRPTPNNYGYTF
TGTGCCAGCAGACCGACACCTAATAACTATGGCTACACCTTC
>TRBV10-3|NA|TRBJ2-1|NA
CAISKEEHNEQFF
TGTGCCATCAGTAAAGAGGAACACAATGAGCAGTTCTTC
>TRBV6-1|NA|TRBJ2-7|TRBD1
CASSSNRGPYEQYF
TGTGCCAGCAGTTCAAACAGGGGTCCCTACGAGCAGTACTTC
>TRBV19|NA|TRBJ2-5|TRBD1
CASSANRGPETQYF
TGTGCCAGTAGTGCAAACAGGGGGCCCGAGACCCAGTACTTC
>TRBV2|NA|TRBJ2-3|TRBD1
CASSEPGQHTDTQYF
TGTGCCAGCAGTGAACCGGGACAGCACACAGATACGCAGTATTTT
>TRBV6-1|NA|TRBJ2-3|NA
CASSVRGTDTQYF
TGTGCCAGCAGCGTCCGGGGTACAGATACGCAGTATTTT
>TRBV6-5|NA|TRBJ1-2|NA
CASSKGRGEAGYTF
TGTGCCAGCAGTAAGGGGCGGGGGGAAGCCGGCTACACCTTC
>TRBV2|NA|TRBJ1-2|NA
CASSVRQNYGYTF
TGTGCCAGCAGTGTCAGACAGAACTATGGCTACACCTTC
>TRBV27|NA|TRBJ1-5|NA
CASSRIEQGPQHF
TGTGCCAGCAGTCGAATCGAACAGGGGCCCCAGCATTTT
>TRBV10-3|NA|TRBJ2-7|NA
CAISESLDYEQYF
TGTGCCATCAGTGAGTCACTTGACTACGAGCAGTACTTC
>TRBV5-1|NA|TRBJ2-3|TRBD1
CASSFEQGGTDTQYF
TGCGCCAGCAGCTTCGAACAGGGGGGCACAGATACGCAGTATTTT
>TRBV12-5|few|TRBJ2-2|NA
CASGLVLGQGWTGELFF
TGTGCTAGTGGTTTGGTACTTGGGCAGGGGTGGACCGGGGAGCTGTTTTTT
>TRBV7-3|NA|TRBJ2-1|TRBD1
CSSSSPGTGRNEQFF
TGTTCCAGCAGCTCACCCGGGACAGGGCGGAATGAGCAGTTCTTC
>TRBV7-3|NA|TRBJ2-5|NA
CASSSQPGSETQYF
TGTGCCAGCAGCTCCCAACCAGGGTCAGAGACCCAGTACTTC
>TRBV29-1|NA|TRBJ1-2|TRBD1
CSVDTGVFDYGYTF
TGCAGCGTTGACACAGGGGTATTTGACTATGGCTACACCTTC
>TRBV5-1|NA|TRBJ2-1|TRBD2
CASSIGLAGATGDEQFF
TGCGCCAGCAGCATTGGACTAGCGGGGGCTACGGGTGATGAGCAGTTCTTC
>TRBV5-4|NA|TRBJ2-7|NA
CASSLGGQGSGYEQYF
TGTGCCAGCAGCTTGGGGGGGCAAGGTTCGGGCTACGAGCAGTACTTC
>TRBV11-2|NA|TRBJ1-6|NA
CASANSENSPLHF
TGTGCCAGCGCCAACTCGGAGAATTCACCCCTCCACTTT
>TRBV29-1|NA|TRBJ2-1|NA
CSVEDTPTSSYNEQFF
TGCAGCGTTGAGGACACGCCAACGAGCTCCTACAATGAGCAGTTCTTC
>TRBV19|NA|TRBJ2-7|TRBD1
CASSGTGSSYEQYF
TGTGCCAGTAGTGGGACAGGGAGCTCCTACGAGCAGTACTTC
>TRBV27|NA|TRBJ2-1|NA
CASHSGLQEQFF
TGTGCCAGCCATTCGGGGTTACAGGAGCAGTTCTTC
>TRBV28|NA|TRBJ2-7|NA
CASTRQSSYEQYF
TGTGCCAGCACTAGACAGAGCTCCTACGAGCAGTACTTC
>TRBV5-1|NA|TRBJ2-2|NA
CASSPRQGWLAGPGELFF
TGCGCCAGCAGCCCGAGACAGGGGTGGCTAGCGGGACCCGGGGAGCTGTTTTTT
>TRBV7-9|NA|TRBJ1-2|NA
CASSAGAKNYGYTF
TGTGCCAGCAGCGCAGGGGCGAAAAACTATGGCTACACCTTC
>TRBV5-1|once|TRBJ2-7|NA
CASSLGVPGVHEQYF
TGCGCCAGCAGCTTGGGGGTACCAGGGGTCCACGAGCAGTACTTC
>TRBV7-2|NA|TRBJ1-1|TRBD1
CASSFDRDYTEAFF
TGTGCCAGCAGCTTCGACAGGGACTACACTGAAGCTTTCTTT
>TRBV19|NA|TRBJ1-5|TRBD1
CASSFGGTGPNQPQHF
TGTGCCAGTAGTTTTGGCGGGACAGGGCCCAATCAGCCCCAGCATTTT